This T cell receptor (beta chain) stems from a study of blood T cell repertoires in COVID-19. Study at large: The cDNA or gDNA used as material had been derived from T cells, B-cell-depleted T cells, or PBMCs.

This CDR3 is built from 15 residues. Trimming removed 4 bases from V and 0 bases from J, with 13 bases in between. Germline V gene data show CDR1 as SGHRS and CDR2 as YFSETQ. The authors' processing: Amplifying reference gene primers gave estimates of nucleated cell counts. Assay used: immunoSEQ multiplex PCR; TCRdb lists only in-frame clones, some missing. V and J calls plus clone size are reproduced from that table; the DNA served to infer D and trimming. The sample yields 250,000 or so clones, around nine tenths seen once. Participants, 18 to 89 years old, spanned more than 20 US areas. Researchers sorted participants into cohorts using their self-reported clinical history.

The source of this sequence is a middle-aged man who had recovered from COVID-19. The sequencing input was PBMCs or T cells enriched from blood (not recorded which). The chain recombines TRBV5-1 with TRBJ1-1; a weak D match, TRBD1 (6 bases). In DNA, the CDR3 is TGCGCCAGCAGCGGCCGCCAGGGGATGAACACTGAAGCTTTCTTT. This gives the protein CASSGRQGMNTEAFF.